The next 29 T cell receptor beta chains were all read from a single sample in a study of T and B cells in COVID-19 patients. TRB rearrangements were amplified by multiplex PCR with BIOMED2 TRB-A/B primers. TCRdb processed the multiplex PCR reads anew with MiXCR; each CDR3 protein has one entry. The profile covers 17,000 or so distinct CDR3 sequences, with 30% to 45% appearing a single time and 15% to 20% taken by the ten largest. Blood genomic DNA input for TRB amplification was about 250-500 ng. The sequencing input was blood. The receptors originated from a human donor with active COVID-19.

In its sample, this clonotype was seen many times. The chain uses TRBV12-3 or TRBV12-4 and TRBJ2-1; TRBD1 matches 8 bases. The CDR3 sequence is 14 residues long. With 5 bases clipped from V and 9 bases from J, the junction kept 9 bases outside the gene matches. The CDR3 sequence: CASSPDRDRSEQFF. For the CDR3, the DNA is TGTGCCAGCAGTCCGGACAGGGACCGGAGTGAGCAGTTCTTC.

This clonotype turned up a few times. The chain links TRBV5-6 to TRBJ2-7; D tentatively reads TRBD1 or TRBD2 (5 bases each). This CDR3 is 16 amino acids long. V shed 5 bases and J shed 8 bases, with 26 bases lying between them. The germline V gene encodes CDR1 SGHDT and CDR2 YYEEEE. The CDR3 protein is CASRRRPGTAHFKQYF. Written as DNA, the CDR3 is TGTGCCAGCAGACGGAGGCCCGGGACGGCTCACTTTAAGCAGTACTTC. The full variable domain, rest sourced from reference TRBV5-6 and TRBJ2-7, is DAGVTQSPTHLIKTRGQQVTLRCSPKSGHDTVSWYQQALGQGPQFIFQYYEEEERQRGNFPDRFSGHQFPNYSSELNVNALLLGDSALYLCASRRRPGTAHFKQYFGPGTRLTVT.

The chain is built from TRBV6-5 and TRBJ2-7, with 12 bases lining up with TRBD2. The J segment lost 5 bases and the V segment lost 5 bases, leaving 7 bases of the junction unmatched. CDR3 size: 15 residues. Germline V gene lookup returns CDR1 MNHEY and CDR2 SVGAGI. CDR3 sequence: CASSDSGLAGDEQYF. The CDR3 coding sequence is TGTGCCAGCAGTGATTCGGGACTAGCGGGTGACGAGCAGTACTTC.

This clonotype has only a few counts. The rearrangement uses TRBV6-2 or TRBV6-3 and TRBJ2-1; the match to TRBD1 covers 10 bases. CDR1 and CDR2 (germline): MNHEY, SVGEGT. This CDR3 spans 13 amino acids. V shed 4 bases, J shed 10 bases, and the junction held 4 bases outside the gene matches. This CDR3 is CASSWTGGREQFF. The CDR3 nucleotides read TGTGCCAGCAGTTGGACAGGGGGGAGGGAGCAGTTCTTC.

As concerns this clonotype: The junction does not match germline at one end; this may be a read error. V and J are TRBV5-5 and TRBJ1-5, with a weak D call TRBD1 (6 bases). CDR3 length: 13 residues. Germline loops: CDR1 SGHKS, CDR2 YYEKEE (reference sequence). The CDR3 DNA follows: TGCGCCAGCAGCCCAGGGGCCCGGGAACCCCAGCATTTT. It encodes CASSPGAREPQHF.

The chain employs TRBV12-3 or TRBV12-4 and TRBJ2-7, with D maybe TRBD1 (6 bases). The CDR3 spans 13 residues. V lost 3 bases to trimming and J lost 2 bases, with 8 bases between them. CDR3 nucleotides: TGTGCCAGCAGTTTGGACAGTACCTACGAGCAGTACTTC. It translates to CASSLDSTYEQYF.

Relative to its sample, this clonotype is medium-sized. CDR3 sequence reads: CATGAFSGANVLTF. For the CDR3, the DNA is TGTGCCACCGGGGCTTTCTCTGGGGCCAACGTCCTGACTTTC. The chain has TRBV19 and TRBJ2-6, with D tentatively TRBD1 or TRBD2 (5 bases each). Trimming pared 10 bases from V and 0 bases from J, leaving 10 bases between. This CDR3 contains 14 residues. Germline values: CDR1 LNHDA, CDR2 SQIVND (reference sequence).

This clonotype was seen a few times. The V call is TRBV18, the J call TRBJ2-5, with 8 bases identical to TRBD1. The J segment lost 3 bases and the V segment lost 4 bases, leaving 7 bases of the junction unmatched. The CDR3 is 15 amino acids. CDR1 and CDR2 (germline): KGHSH, LQKENI. The CDR3: CASSLFRDRKETQYF. CDR3 DNA: TGTGCCAGCTCACTCTTCCGGGACAGGAAAGAGACCCAGTACTTC.

This clonotype was seen more than once but under ten times. The genes are TRBV7-2 and TRBJ1-4; 8 positions match TRBD1. The CDR3 contains 14 residues. V lost 1 base, J lost 6 bases, and 1 base stayed unmatched. Germline V gives CDR1 SGHTA, CDR2 FQGNSA. The CDR3 bases are TGTGCCAGCAGCTTAGGGACAGGGTATGAAAAACTGTTTTTT. Translating gives CASSLGTGYEKLFF.

By share, this clonotype ranks as medium-sized. V is TRBV11-1 and J is TRBJ2-3, with 8 bases identical to TRBD2. The germline V gene has CDR1 SGHAT and CDR2 FQDESV (reference sequence). Trimming at V came to 5 bases and at J to 5 bases, leaving 9 bases not matched to a gene. The CDR3 consists of 15 residues. CDR3 region: CASSRSGGAVDTQYF. The DNA for the CDR3 is TGTGCCAGCAGCCGTTCGGGGGGGGCGGTAGATACGCAGTATTTT.

This clonotype appeared a few times. The rearrangement links TRBV19 to TRBJ1-1; no reliable D call. CDR3 length equals 15 residues. Between the trimmed V and J ends, which lost 0 bases and 2 bases, there was a span of 10 bases. Germline assignment: CDR1 LNHDA and CDR2 SQIVND (reference sequence). The CDR3 reads CASSIEGRLNTEAFF. The CDR3 DNA follows: TGTGCCAGTAGTATAGAGGGCCGACTCAACACTGAAGCTTTCTTT.

This CDR3 is CASSLTGKYTQYF. DNA of the CDR3: TGTGCCAGCAGCCTCACGGGGAAGTATACGCAGTATTTT. The chain recombines TRBV12-3 or TRBV12-4 with TRBJ2-3, with TRBD2 as a possible D gene (5 bases). Trimming removed 6 bases from V and 7 bases from J, with 14 bases in between. The CDR3 loop spans 13 amino acids.

J is TRBJ1-4 and V is TRBV19, with 7 bases matching TRBD1. The CDR3 runs 15 residues. Germline trimming cut 4 bases from V and 5 bases from J; bases unmatched to any gene: 7. Looked up from germline, CDR1 is LNHDA and CDR2 is SQIVND (reference sequence). The CDR3 loop reads CASSRAGRGNEKLFF. The CDR3 nucleotides are TGTGCCAGTAGTAGGGCGGGCAGGGGGAATGAAAAACTGTTTTTT.

In its sample, this clonotype is medium-sized (0.01 to 0.1%). The V and J genes are TRBV29-1 and TRBJ2-1; 9 bases map to TRBD1. J gave up 9 bases and V 3 bases, and 9 bases lay outside the gene matches. Germline V gives CDR1 SQVTM, CDR2 ANQGSEA. The CDR3 is made up of 14 amino acids. The chain's CDR3 is CSVDPTGGGGEQFF. CDR3 sequence (DNA): TGCAGCGTTGATCCCACAGGGGGCGGTGGTGAGCAGTTCTTC.

On this clonotype: A junction boundary mismatches the germline segment, possibly from a read error. J is TRBJ2-7 and V is TRBV4-2, with D possibly TRBD2 on 6 matching bases. There are 14 residues in the CDR3. CDR1 and CDR2 (germline): LGHNA, YNFKEQ. CDR3 coding DNA: TGCGCCAGCAGCCAAGATGAAGGGACTTACGAGCAGTATTTC. Its translation is CASSQDEGTYEQYF.

This clonotype was seen more than once but under ten times. This chain joins TRBV18 and TRBJ2-2; D not resolved. V lost 3 bases and J 1 base, leaving 12 bases between the germline ends. CDR3 length: 16 amino acids. Germline-derived CDR1 and CDR2 are KGHSH and LQKENI. This CDR3 reads CASSPDTALNTGELFF. The CDR3 coding sequence is TGTGCCAGCTCACCCGACACCGCCCTGAACACCGGGGAGCTGTTTTTT. The full variable domain, in which reference TRBV18 and TRBJ2-2 provide the parts outside the CDR3, is NAGVMQNPRHLVRRRGQEARLRCSPMKGHSHVYWYRQLPEEGLKFMVYLQKENIIDESGMPKERFSAEFPKEGPSILRIQQVVRGDSAAYFCASSPDTALNTGELFFGEGSRLTVL.

V and J are TRBV5-1 and TRBJ2-7; D is possibly TRBD1 (6 bases). The CDR3 covers 15 residues. Germline V gives CDR1 SGHRS, CDR2 YFSETQ. The CDR3 loop reads CASSLGQNPSYEQYV. The CDR3 DNA follows: TGTGCCAGCAGCCTGGGACAAAACCCCTCCTACGAGCAGTACGTC.

The chain employs TRBV2 and TRBJ2-2; D ambiguous. The CDR3 is made up of 15 amino acids. The germline V gene encodes CDR1 SNHLY and CDR2 FYNNEI. V was trimmed by 7 bases and J by 0 bases, leaving 12 bases between them. For the CDR3, the DNA is TGTGCCAGCACTATAGAAACGGCGAACACCGGGGAGCTGTTTTTT. It translates to CASTIETANTGELFF.

This clonotype was seen a few times. This chain joins TRBV18 and TRBJ2-7; D might be TRBD1 or TRBD2, each matching 5 bases. Germline loops: CDR1 KGHSH, CDR2 LQKENI. Trimming pared 5 bases from V and 5 bases from J, leaving 10 bases between. The CDR3 is 12 amino acids. CDR3 DNA: TGTGCCAGCTCAGCGAGGGGCGACGAGCAGTACTTC. Its protein is CASSARGDEQYF.

The chain employs TRBV19 and TRBJ2-3; TRBD1 aligns across 9 bases. The CDR3 sequence is 14 residues long. In germline, CDR1 is LNHDA, CDR2 SQIVND (reference sequence). Trimming cost V 6 bases and J 3 bases; bases outside gene matches: 4. The CDR3: CASSRTGATDTQYF. For the CDR3, the DNA is TGTGCCAGTAGCCGGACAGGGGCGACAGATACGCAGTATTTT.

DNA of the CDR3: TGTGCCAGCTCTTCTAGCGGGGCAGATACGCAGTATTTT. It yields the protein CASSSSGADTQYF. This chain uses TRBV18 with TRBJ2-3; 9 bases line up with TRBD2. CDR1 is KGHSH, CDR2 LQKENI, per germline. Unmatched junction bases numbered 2, after V lost 6 bases and J lost 4 bases. CDR3 length: 13 amino acids.

Remarks on this clonotype: The germline gene is not matched at one end of the junction; a read error may be the cause. The V call is TRBV15, the J call TRBJ2-1, with 15 bases identical to TRBD2. The V gene's germline CDR1 is LNHNV and CDR2 YYDKDF (reference sequence). This CDR3 is built from 19 residues. CDR3: CATSSPGLAGGPGYNEKFF. DNA for the CDR3: TGTGCCACCAGCAGCCCCGGACTAGCGGGGGGGCCGGGCTACAATGAGAAGTTCTTC.

Sample share makes this clonotype medium-sized. This chain uses TRBV15 with TRBJ2-6; the D is unclear. This CDR3 has 14 residues. V was pared by 0 bases and J by 0 bases, with 0 bases between. Looked up from germline, CDR1 is LNHNV and CDR2 is YYDKDF (reference sequence). The CDR3 sequence is CATSRDSGANVLTF. The DNA of the CDR3 is TGTGCCACCAGCAGAGACTCTGGGGCCAACGTCCTGACTTTC.

CDR3 nucleotide sequence: TGCAGCGTTGTACCGGGACAGGGTTGGCGGGCTACGAGCGGGCAGTACTTC. Residues: CSVVPGQGWRATSGQYF. V usage is TRBV29-1 and J usage is TRBJ2-7; 9 nucleotides align to TRBD1. The CDR3 consists of 17 residues. The germline CDR1 and CDR2 sequences are SQVTM and ANQGSEA. J was trimmed by 9 bases and V by 4 bases; bases with no gene match: 22.

The rearrangement links TRBV6-2 or TRBV6-3 to TRBJ2-7; TRBD1 matches at 11 bases. From germline, CDR1 is MNHEY and CDR2 SVGEGT. With V trimmed by 5 bases and J by 7 bases, 16 bases remained unmatched. This CDR3 has 17 residues. In nucleotides, the CDR3 is TGTGCCAGCAGTAACTACCCCGGACAGGGGGCAGACAATGAGCAGTACTTC. It codes for CASSNYPGQGADNEQYF.

This clonotype ranks as medium-sized (0.01 to 0.1%). The V gene is TRBV19, the J gene TRBJ1-4, with 7 bases that match TRBD1. J gave up 5 bases and V 6 bases, and 3 bases lay outside the gene matches. The CDR3 is 13 amino acids. Germline CDR1 reads LNHDA; CDR2 reads SQIVND (reference sequence). This CDR3 reads CASSQTGNEKLFF. The CDR3, as DNA: TGTGCCAGTAGCCAGACAGGGAATGAAAAACTGTTTTTT.

This clonotype was recorded many times. The chain uses TRBV19 and TRBJ1-6; D gene unclear. From germline, CDR1 is LNHDA and CDR2 SQIVND (reference sequence). Trimming took 5 bases from V and 4 from J, leaving 12 bases between them. This CDR3 region has 15 residues. CDR3 region: CASSPPGLYNSPLHF. For the CDR3, the DNA is TGTGCCAGTAGTCCTCCAGGCCTGTATAATTCACCCCTCCACTTT.

The V call is TRBV6-6, the J call TRBJ1-4, with a weak D call TRBD1 (5 bases). Trimming pared 7 bases from V and 10 bases from J, leaving 22 bases between. The length of the CDR3 is 15 residues. The germline CDR1 and CDR2 sequences are MNHNY and SVGAGI (reference sequence). The DNA of the CDR3 is TGTGCCAGCACCTTAGAGGGGCCGGGCCAAGGAAAACTGTTTTTT. Amino acids: CASTLEGPGQGKLFF.

A word on this clonotype: The junction and the germline gene differ at one end; a read error may be behind it. The chain has TRBV7-9 and TRBJ1-2; a weak D match, TRBD1 (5 bases). The CDR3 length is 18 residues. Germline loops: CDR1 SEHNR, CDR2 FQNEAQ (reference sequence). DNA of the CDR3: TGTGCCAGCAGCTTAGCGGGCCAACGACAGTCTAGTAACTATGGATACACCTTC. Its translation is CASSLAGQRQSSNYGYTF.